This note documents a single T cell receptor (beta chain) sequence. CDR1 and CDR2 (germline): LNHNV, YYDKDF (reference sequence). This CDR3 comprises 16 residues. J gave up 0 bases and V 3 bases, and 6 bases lay outside the gene matches. The data originate from a study of blood T cell repertoires in COVID-19. At the level of the study: Sources were T cells, B-cell-depleted T cells, or PBMCs; the material itself was cDNA or gDNA.

Clones were sequenced by immunoSEQ multiplex PCR, and TCRdb holds only the in-frame ones, with some missing. The data contain just over 300,000 clones, approximately 83% of them singletons. The study recruited people aged roughly 18 to 100 years across around 23 US areas. In assigning cohorts, the study relied on participant-reported clinical history. Symptom resolution, clearance, or two negative PCRs marked donors in Cohort 3 as recovered. The sequence was obtained from a man younger than 45 who had recovered from COVID-19. Input material: PBMCs or T cells enriched from blood (not recorded which). The chain links TRBV15 to TRBJ1-2, with 8 bases aligning to TRBD1. The CDR3 loop reads CATSSKRQGSNYGYTF. The CDR3 DNA sequence: TGTGCCACCAGCAGCAAGAGACAGGGGTCTAACTATGGCTACACCTTC. Based on the CDR3 plus reference TRBV15 and TRBJ1-2, the full variable domain is DAMVIQNPRYQVTQFGKPVTLSCSQTLNHNVMYWYQQKSSQAPKLLFHYYDKDFNNEADTPDNFQSRRPNTSFCFLDIRSPGLGDTAMYLCATSSKRQGSNYGYTFGSGTRLTVV.